Listed here is a single T cell receptor (beta chain). The antigen this receptor binds is unknown. No much larger clonotype is one base removed from it; base qualities were not supplied. Patients with autoimmune disease history or receiving systemic immunosuppression were excluded from the trial. Peripheral blood for TCR sequencing was collected from all dose cohorts at baseline, on cycle 4 day 1, and on cycle 7 day 1. The samples were taken from a phase I, first-in-human, multicenter, open-label dose-escalation trial of ivuxolimab. Adults with locally advanced or metastatic head and neck squamous cell, hepatocellular, melanoma or renal cell carcinoma were enrolled in the trial. CD4+ and CD8+ T cells were sorted separately from peripheral blood before TCR sequencing. This sample is part of a study of OX40 agonist ivuxolimab in advanced cancers. For context, the study as a whole: Ivuxolimab was an agonistic, fully human IgG2 monoclonal antibody directed against OX40 (CD134), a costimulatory receptor. The point of sequencing TCRbeta in the periphery was to test whether ivuxolimab changed TCR sequence diversity and drove clonal T-cell expansion. In the dose-escalation cohort, roughly 80% of patients were male, and the mean age was roughly 60 years, with a range of about 23 to 85. Intravenous ivuxolimab was administered to patients every 2 weeks at six dose levels: 0.01, 0.1, 0.3, 1.5, 3 and 10 mg/kg. Prior anti-PD-1, anti-PD-L1 or anti-CTLA-4 therapy was permitted, and less than 45% of dose-escalation patients had received checkpoint inhibitors. Partial responses occurred in three dose-escalation patients: two with cutaneous melanoma and one with hepatocellular carcinoma. The paper covers the monotherapy dose-escalation part of the phase I ivuxolimab trial, which included N of about 50 patients. Of the roughly 54 dose-escalation patients, hepatocellular carcinoma was present in around 19, melanoma in around 15, renal cell carcinoma in 9 and head and neck cancer in 9.

To sequence the TCRbeta CDR3 region, genomic DNA was isolated from the sorted cells. TCRbeta CDR3 regions were sequenced using the immunoSEQ Assay. The immuneACCESS repertoire file appears here via TCRdb, limited to in-frame rearrangements. These files lack a portion of the clones; in checked studies, under half of the deficit traces to unresolved V genes, and the cause of the others is not known. The sample has about 89,000 clones on record, roughly 88% of them singletons. The ten biggest clones cover approximately 0.3% of the sample. V and J are trimmed by 1 base and 5 bases, and the gene matches miss 7 bases of the junction. CDR1 and CDR2 were assigned from the germline V gene as LGHNA and YNFKEQ. The CDR3 spans 16 residues, from the cysteine through the phenylalanine. The CDR3 DNA has 48 bases and is translated from base 1. Study-wide conclusions, independent of this receptor: The antigen specificity of the peripheral T cells that underwent clonal expansion was not determined. Clonal expansion of both CD4+ and CD8+ blood T cells was observed from baseline to week 6 at doses 0.1 to 3.0 mg/kg. Partial responders in the 0.1-3.0 mg/kg groups had among the lowest normalized peripheral clonal expansion, especially among CD8+ T cells. Low levels of normalized T-cell clonal expansion were also seen in some patients who did not respond. After ivuxolimab, CD8+ T cells had more expanded clones than CD4+ T cells on average.

The chain is encoded by TRBV4-2 joined to TRBJ2-3; TRBD2 agrees with 9 junctional bases. The material sequenced was CD4+ or CD8+ T cells sorted from blood, taken in a trial of the OX40 agonist ivuxolimab. This receptor was taken from an adult with an advanced solid tumor such as melanoma, head and neck, liver or kidney cancer. The CDR3 in this case is CASSQVAGGQEDTQYF. The bases are TGTGCCAGCAGCCAAGTGGCGGGGGGGCAAGAAGATACGCAGTATTTT.